These 26 T cell receptor beta chains share one sample of origin, sequenced in a study of hypomethylating agent response in myelodysplastic syndrome. The assay was immunoSEQ multiplex PCR, and TCRdb's table has in-frame clones only and misses some. The sample contains some 3,200 clones, 82% of which appear only once. The sequenced sample was bone marrow, obtained before or after starting hypomethylating agent treatment for myelodysplastic syndrome (not recorded which). These receptors came from a human donor with myelodysplastic syndrome.

The rearrangement joins TRBV14 to TRBJ2-7, with D tentatively TRBD1 (6 bases). Germline-derived CDR1 and CDR2 are SGHDN and FVKESK. The V gene lost 5 bases and the J gene lost 4 bases, with 18 bases spanning the gap. There are 15 residues in the CDR3. The CDR3 sequence is CASSGTPDRVYEQYF. DNA for the CDR3: TGTGCCAGCAGCGGGACACCGGACCGAGTTTACGAGCAGTACTTC.

This chain uses TRBV6-5 with TRBJ1-1; D not resolved. Germline-derived CDR1 and CDR2 are MNHEY and SVGAGI. This CDR3 comprises 13 residues. Trimming removed 5 bases at V and 1 base at J, with 8 bases between. Here the CDR3 reads CASSNPRNTEAFF. CDR3 nucleotides: TGTGCCAGCAGTAACCCCCGGAACACTGAAGCTTTCTTT.

This chain links TRBV14 with TRBJ2-1; TRBD2 matches 8 bases. Trimming at V came to 6 bases and at J to 6 bases, leaving 7 bases not matched to a gene. The V gene's germline CDR1 is SGHDN and CDR2 FVKESK. The CDR3 extends over 14 amino acids. CDR3 residues: CASSYSGTSNEQFF. CDR3 in DNA: TGTGCCAGCAGTTACTCCGGGACTAGCAATGAGCAGTTCTTC. Looking up the rest from reference TRBV14 and TRBJ2-1 gives the full variable domain: EAGVTQFPSHSVIEKGQTVTLRCDPISGHDNLYWYRRVMGKEIKFLLHFVKESKQDESGMPNNRFLAERTGGTYSTLKVQPAELEDSGVYFCASSYSGTSNEQFFGPGTRLTVL.

The sample holds a few counts of this clone. The chain couples TRBV7-2 to TRBJ2-3, with TRBD2 matching over 9 bases. Germline-derived CDR1 and CDR2 are SGHTA and FQGNSA. V shed 3 bases and J 0 bases; nucleotides not matched to a gene: 1. The length of the CDR3 is 15 residues. Here the CDR3 DNA reads TGTGCCAGCAGCTTCACTAGCGGGAGCACAGATACGCAGTATTTT. Its translation is CASSFTSGSTDTQYF.

The genes are TRBV7-7 and TRBJ2-3, with D maybe TRBD2 (6 bases). The CDR3 has 16 residues. V lost 4 bases and J lost 2, with 16 bases in between. Germline V gives CDR1 SSHAT, CDR2 FNYEAQ (reference sequence). The CDR3 bases are TGTGCCAGCAGCTCGGACTATCCCCACTACACAGATACGCAGTATTTT. Amino acid sequence: CASSSDYPHYTDTQYF.

This sequence joins TRBV5-1 and TRBJ1-4; 7 nucleotides align to TRBD1. Germline lookup yields CDR1 SGHRS and CDR2 YFSETQ. This CDR3 is 13 amino acids long. Trimming at V came to 4 bases and at J to 7 bases, leaving 4 bases not matched to a gene. CDR3 DNA sequence: TGCGCCAGCAGCCCCCGACAGGGTGAAAAACTGTTTTTT. Translation gives CASSPRQGEKLFF.

The J gene is TRBJ2-4, the V gene TRBV18; D unresolved. Germline lookup yields CDR1 KGHSH and CDR2 LQKENI. CDR3 size: 14 residues. V lost 2 bases to trimming and J lost 0 bases, with 5 bases between them. The CDR3 loop is CASSPVLAKNIQYF. As DNA, the CDR3 is TGTGCCAGCTCACCAGTACTAGCCAAAAACATTCAGTACTTC.

This sequence joins TRBV5-1 and TRBJ2-5; D is uncertain. This CDR3 is 15 amino acids long. Germline CDR1 and CDR2: SGHRS and YFSETQ. The V end lost 4 bases, the J end lost 5 bases, and 18 bases lay between the germline ends. CDR3 protein: CASSIGPSGEETQYF. CDR3 nucleotides: TGCGCCAGCAGCATAGGGCCCTCCGGCGAGGAGACCCAGTACTTC.

The V gene is TRBV14, the J gene TRBJ1-6; D is unclear. Germline V lookup: CDR1 SGHDN, CDR2 FVKESK. Trimming shortened V by 1 base and J by 7 bases, and 5 bases separated the two germline ends. The CDR3 runs 13 residues. This CDR3 reads CASSQGKNSPLHF. The CDR3 nucleotides read TGTGCCAGCAGCCAAGGGAAGAATTCACCCCTCCACTTT.

The rearrangement uses TRBV5-1 and TRBJ1-4, with 8 bases identical to TRBD1. The CDR3 covers 15 residues. With 5 bases clipped from V and 8 bases from J, the junction kept 11 bases outside the gene matches. Germline loops: CDR1 SGHRS, CDR2 YFSETQ. In DNA, the CDR3 is TGCGCCAGCAGTTCCTTGACAGGGGTAGGGGAAAAACTGTTTTTT. This translates into CASSSLTGVGEKLFF.

This chain links TRBV7-2 with TRBJ2-7, with TRBD1 as a possible D gene (6 bases). This CDR3 has 14 residues. CDR1 is SGHTA and CDR2 is FQGNSA in the germline V gene. V dropped 4 bases and J dropped 6 bases, with 16 bases sitting between them. The CDR3: CASSYEATGREQYF. In nucleotides, the CDR3 is TGTGCCAGCAGCTACGAGGCTACAGGGCGCGAGCAGTACTTC.

This clone was detected a few times. This chain's CDR3 is CASRGDGSASPLHF. In nucleotides, the CDR3 is TGTGCCAGCAGGGGGGACGGTTCGGCGTCACCCCTCCACTTT. V is TRBV6-6 and J is TRBJ1-6; weak D call: TRBD1 (5 bases). The CDR3 sequence is 14 residues long. The V end lost 6 bases, the J end lost 10 bases, and 16 bases lay between the germline ends. From germline, CDR1 is MNHNY and CDR2 SVGAGI (reference sequence).

The chain uses TRBV27 and TRBJ1-2; no clear D. The length of the CDR3 is 13 residues. Between the trimmed V and J ends, which lost 5 bases and 4 bases, there was a span of 11 bases. Germline CDR1 reads MNHEY; CDR2 reads SMNVEV (reference sequence). CDR3 in DNA: TGTGCCAGCAGTGGCGGAAATTTCTATGGCTACACCTTC. Encoded protein: CASSGGNFYGYTF.

The genes are TRBV9 and TRBJ1-1; no definite D call. The CDR3 is made up of 13 amino acids. V was pared by 0 bases and J by 8 bases, with 11 bases between. The germline CDR1 and CDR2 sequences are SGDLS and YYNGEE. The CDR3 DNA follows: TGTGCCAGCAGCGTAGTCTTACTGGGAGAAGCTTTCTTT. Protein sequence: CASSVVLLGEAFF.

The genes are TRBV7-9 and TRBJ2-5, with 10 bases that match TRBD2. The DNA matches TRBJ2-7 better at its end, which makes the J call doubtful. The length of the CDR3 is 16 residues. Germline V gene lookup returns CDR1 SEHNR and CDR2 FQNEAQ (reference sequence). The CDR3 DNA reads TGTGCCAGCAGCCCCAGAACTAGCGGGGCCCACTACGAGCAGTACTTC. It yields the protein CASSPRTSGAHYEQYF.

Note on this clone: Mismatch with germline at one junction end may stem from a read error. The chain uses TRBV6-6 and TRBJ2-5; tentatively, D is TRBD2 (6 bases). Germline assignment: CDR1 MNHNY and CDR2 SVGAGI (reference sequence). The CDR3 totals 16 residues. DNA of the CDR3: TGTGCCAGCAGTGACTCAGGAGGGAGAGGACAAGAGACCCAGTACTTC. Translated, it gives CASSDSGGRGQETQYF.

The CDR3 DNA reads TGTGCCAGCAGCTTTTTGTCTAATGGACAACCCTACGAGCAGTACTTC. Amino acids: CASSFLSNGQPYEQYF. The rearrangement links TRBV5-6 to TRBJ2-7; a weak D match, TRBD1 (5 bases). The CDR3 loop spans 16 amino acids. Germline V gives CDR1 SGHDT, CDR2 YYEEEE. V was cut by 2 bases and J by 2 bases, with 17 bases left in between.

The rearrangement links TRBV19 to TRBJ1-6; 12 positions match TRBD1. Germline assignment: CDR1 LNHDA and CDR2 SQIVND (reference sequence). The CDR3 length is 14 residues. The J segment lost 10 bases and the V segment lost 5 bases, leaving 3 bases of the junction unmatched. This CDR3 is CASSWDRGLSPLHF. The CDR3, as DNA: TGTGCCAGTAGTTGGGACAGGGGGCTGTCACCCCTCCACTTT.

The chain carries TRBV13 and TRBJ1-2; D gene uncertain. Between the trimmed V and J ends, which lost 1 base and 4 bases, there was a span of 7 bases. The CDR3 runs 13 residues. Germline-derived CDR1 and CDR2 are PRHDT and FYEKMQ (reference sequence). The DNA for the CDR3 is TGTGCCAGCAGCTTAGAGATGAGCTATGGCTACACCTTC. Its protein is CASSLEMSYGYTF.

This clone has just one count. V gene TRBV27 combines with J gene TRBJ1-1; TRBD1 matches 7 bases. The J segment lost 7 bases and the V segment lost 5 bases, leaving 10 bases of the junction unmatched. CDR1 and CDR2 from the germline V gene are MNHEY and SMNVEV (reference sequence). This CDR3 is built from 14 residues. The CDR3 DNA reads as TGTGCCAGCAGTGTAACCGGACAGGTTGTTGAAGCTTTCTTT. Translating gives CASSVTGQVVEAFF.

This CDR3 is CASSLAVADGYTF. The CDR3 nucleotides are TGTGCCAGCAGCTTAGCTGTGGCAGATGGCTACACCTTC. The chain couples TRBV7-9 to TRBJ1-2; D unclear. V lost 0 bases and J 6 bases, leaving 8 bases between the germline ends. The CDR3 sequence is 13 residues long. Germline V lookup: CDR1 SEHNR, CDR2 FQNEAQ (reference sequence).

The rearrangement joins TRBV5-6 to TRBJ2-5; D not certain. Germline CDR1 is SGHDT and CDR2 is YYEEEE. V lost 4 bases to trimming and J lost 11 bases, with 15 bases between them. The length of the CDR3 is 12 residues. The CDR3 bases are TGTGCCAGCAGCACGGACCGCCACCGGCAGTACTTC. This sequence encodes CASSTDRHRQYF.

The chain has TRBV11-2 and TRBJ2-7; TRBD2 agrees at 7 bases. V lost 5 bases to trimming and J lost 2 bases; unmatched junction nucleotides: 18. Germline V lookup: CDR1 SGHAT, CDR2 FQNNGV. This CDR3 contains 18 residues. CDR3 in amino acids: CASSPWGGERIRAYEQYF. The CDR3 nucleotides read TGTGCCAGCAGCCCCTGGGGGGGGGAGCGAATACGGGCCTACGAGCAGTACTTC.

This chain connects TRBV28 to TRBJ2-2, with no clear D. This CDR3 is 12 amino acids long. Trimming took off 2 bases at V and 7 bases at J, with 5 bases between the two ends. Germline-derived CDR1 and CDR2 are MDHEN and SYDVKM. The CDR3 nucleotides are TGTGCCAGCAGTTTAAGATTCGGGGAGCTGTTTTTT. This encodes CASSLRFGELFF.

The chain is built from TRBV2 and TRBJ2-4; the D gene is possibly TRBD1 (5 bases). The CDR3 runs 13 residues. With 7 bases removed from V and 6 bases from J, the gap between germline ends came to 13 bases. The germline V gene has CDR1 SNHLY and CDR2 FYNNEI. For the CDR3, the DNA is TGTGCCAGCATGCTGGACAACTCAAACATTCAGTACTTC. Translated, it gives CASMLDNSNIQYF.

The chain has TRBV7-2 and TRBJ1-1; TRBD1 agrees at 8 bases. The V gene end was trimmed by 4 bases and the J gene end by 3 bases; junction bases not matched to a gene: 7. Germline V gives CDR1 SGHTA, CDR2 FQGNSA. There are 15 residues in the CDR3. The CDR3 region has the DNA TGTGCCAGCAGCTCCCCAAAGACAGGGGACACTGAAGCTTTCTTT. Translated, it gives CASSSPKTGDTEAFF.